The sequence of this TCR beta chain was determined in a study of blood T cell repertoires in COVID-19. Study overall: The samples span acute and convalescent COVID-19 from the United States, Italy and Spain. Nucleic acid was either cDNA or gDNA, and it came from T cells, B-cell-depleted T cells, or PBMCs.

Seattle's enrolled individuals joined amid active infection and were then monitored longitudinally. Source study methods: Estimation of nucleated cell counts relied on the amplification of reference gene primers. TCRdb keeps only in-frame clones here, not all; method: immunoSEQ multiplex PCR. D and trimming were read from the DNA, whereas the V and J calls and clone size are those reported in that table. This table holds 330,000 or so clones, about 91% found once. The CDR3 has 15 amino acids. From germline, CDR1 is SGHNT and CDR2 YYREEE (reference sequence). J gave up 6 bases and V 0 bases, and 3 bases lay outside the gene matches.

Sequenced material: peripheral blood. The sequence came from a man younger than 40 with COVID-19, enrolled during active disease. V is TRBV5-4 and J is TRBJ2-3, with 11 bases fitting TRBD1. In DNA, the CDR3 is TGTGCCAGCAGCTTGGGAGGACAGGGGGCCGATACGCAGTATTTT. Translated, it gives CASSLGGQGADTQYF. The whole variable domain, filled in from reference TRBV5-4 and TRBJ2-3, reads ETGVTQSPTHLIKTRGQQVTLRCSSQSGHNTVSWYQQALGQGPQFIFQYYREEENGRGNFPPRFSGLQFPNYSSELNVNALELDDSALYLCASSLGGQGADTQYFGPGTRLTVL.